A single T cell receptor beta chain is shown here with its context. Its antigen is still unknown. Trimming took 0 bases from V and 4 from J; bases not matched to a gene: 10. In germline, CDR1 is LGHNA, CDR2 YSLEER. This CDR3 spans 17 amino acids. TCRdb re-derived calls from the reads in MiXCR, one entry per CDR3 protein. The sample gives about 920,000 distinct CDR3 sequences, approximately 31% of which show up once; roughly an eighth is in the top ten. This sample was included in a study of T cell repertoires in cytomegalovirus infection. Study findings and constraints: Summed frequency of public TCR beta families distinguished CMV carriers with the relevant HLA.

The material sequenced was cultured CD8+ T cells from PBMCs, taken from culture after CMV antigen stimulation. The V and J genes are TRBV4-3 and TRBJ2-5, with TRBD2 matching over 8 bases. The sequence derives from a human donor in good health (CMV status not recorded). Some clones in this sample may be carry-over from other donors' samples. In nucleotides, the CDR3 is TGCGCCAGCAGCCAAGATCAACTGCGGGGGGCCGGAGAGACCCAGTACTTC. This translates into CASSQDQLRGAGETQYF.